This T cell receptor beta chain is drawn from a study of OX40 agonist ivuxolimab in advanced cancers. Regarding the study in general: Ivuxolimab, which targeted the costimulatory receptor OX40 (CD134), was an agonistic, fully human IgG2 monoclonal antibody. Intravenous ivuxolimab was administered to patients every 2 weeks at six dose levels: 0.01, 0.1, 0.3, 1.5, 3 and 10 mg/kg. Among the roughly 52 dose-escalation patients, some 19 had hepatocellular carcinoma, 15 or so melanoma, 9 renal cell carcinoma and 9 head and neck cancer. The dose-escalation cohort was roughly 80% male with a mean age of around 62 years, ranging from roughly 23 to 79. Patients were allowed to have had prior anti-PD-1, anti-PD-L1 or anti-CTLA-4 therapy, and approximately 40% of the dose-escalation patients had previously received checkpoint inhibitors. Partial responses occurred in three dose-escalation patients: two with cutaneous melanoma and one with hepatocellular carcinoma. The point of sequencing TCRbeta in the periphery was to test whether ivuxolimab changed TCR sequence diversity and drove clonal T-cell expansion. The monotherapy dose-escalation portion (N of about 47 patients) of the phase I ivuxolimab trial is reported in the paper.

Here is what the overall study found, with its caveats: Clonal expansion of both CD4+ and CD8+ blood T cells was observed from baseline to week 6 at doses 0.1 to 3.0 mg/kg. Low levels of normalized T-cell clonal expansion were also shown by some nonresponding patients. Which antigens the clonally expanded peripheral T cells were specific for was not determined. After ivuxolimab, expanded clones were on average more numerous among CD8+ T cells than among CD4+ T cells. In the 0.1-3.0 mg/kg groups, partial responders had among the lowest normalized peripheral clonal expansion, particularly in CD8+ T cells.

Sequences ENHRY (CDR1) and SYGVKD (CDR2) are obtained from the germline V gene. The CDR3 contains 17 residues, cysteine and phenylalanine counted. Only the CDR3 part of the read is kept: 51 bases, read in frame from the first base. The germline V end is reduced by 3 bases and the J end by 8 bases; junction bases left unmatched: 14. Patients with autoimmune disease history or receiving systemic immunosuppression were excluded from the trial. In every dose cohort, peripheral blood was drawn for TCR sequencing at baseline, cycle 4 day 1, and cycle 7 day 1. Samples were obtained from an open-label, multicenter, first-in-human phase I dose-escalation trial of ivuxolimab. Adults with locally advanced or metastatic melanoma, renal cell carcinoma, hepatocellular carcinoma or head and neck squamous cell carcinoma were enrolled in the trial. Before TCR sequencing, CD4+ T cells and CD8+ T cells from peripheral blood were sorted into separate populations.

To sequence the TCRbeta CDR3 region, genomic DNA was isolated from the sorted cells. The immunoSEQ Assay was used for sequencing of TCRbeta CDR3 regions. Here the immuneACCESS table is served through TCRdb, limited to in-frame sequences with V and J called. Missing clones are a known gap in these copies; in checked studies unresolved V genes cover under half, and the rest lacks a known reason. Across this sample there are approximately 50,000 clones, with around 80% seen only once. Clones ranked in the top ten supply under 4% of the sample. Note on this clone: Which antigen it targets is not known. No per-base quality is available; no much larger clone lies one base away.

Sequencing was performed on CD4+ or CD8+ T cells sorted from blood, taken in a trial of the OX40 agonist ivuxolimab. The V and J segments used are TRBV10-3 and TRBJ2-1; 9 nucleotides in the junction match TRBD2. This TCR came from an adult with an advanced solid tumor such as melanoma, head and neck, liver or kidney cancer. The bases read TGTGCCATCAGTGACGAGGGACTAGCAATCCGATCCGATGAGCAGTTCTTC. It encodes CAISDEGLAIRSDEQFF.